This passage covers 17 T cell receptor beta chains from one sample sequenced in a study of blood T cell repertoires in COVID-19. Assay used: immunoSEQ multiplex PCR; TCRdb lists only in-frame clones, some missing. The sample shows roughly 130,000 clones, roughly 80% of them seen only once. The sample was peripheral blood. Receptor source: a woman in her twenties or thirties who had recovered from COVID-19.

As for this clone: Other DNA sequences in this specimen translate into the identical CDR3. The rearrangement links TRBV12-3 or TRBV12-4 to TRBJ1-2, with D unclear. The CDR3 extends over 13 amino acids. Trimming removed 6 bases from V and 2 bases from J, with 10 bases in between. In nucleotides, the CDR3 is TGTGCCAGCAGCCTGGGCCTAAACTATGGCTACACCTTC. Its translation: CASSLGLNYGYTF.

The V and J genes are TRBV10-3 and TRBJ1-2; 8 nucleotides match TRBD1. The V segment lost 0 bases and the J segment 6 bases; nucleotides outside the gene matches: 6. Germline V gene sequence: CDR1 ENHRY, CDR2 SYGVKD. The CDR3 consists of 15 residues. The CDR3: CAISESSGGADGYTF. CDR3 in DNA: TGTGCCATCAGTGAGTCGTCAGGGGGCGCGGATGGCTACACCTTC.

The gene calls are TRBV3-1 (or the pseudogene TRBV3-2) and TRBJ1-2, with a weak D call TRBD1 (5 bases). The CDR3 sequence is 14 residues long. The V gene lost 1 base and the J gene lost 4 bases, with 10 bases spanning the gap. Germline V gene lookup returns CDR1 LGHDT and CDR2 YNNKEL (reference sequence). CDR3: CASSQGEGAYGYTF. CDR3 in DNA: TGTGCCAGCAGCCAAGGGGAAGGGGCCTATGGCTACACCTTC.

The CDR3 nucleotides are TGTGCCAGCAGTCGGGACAGCTCCGAGCAGTACTTC. It is translated as CASSRDSSEQYF. The chain carries TRBV6-5 and TRBJ2-7; 7 nucleotides line up with TRBD1. The CDR3 is made up of 12 amino acids. Trimming took 5 bases from V and 6 from J; bases not matched to a gene: 4. Per germline, CDR1 MNHEY and CDR2 SVGAGI.

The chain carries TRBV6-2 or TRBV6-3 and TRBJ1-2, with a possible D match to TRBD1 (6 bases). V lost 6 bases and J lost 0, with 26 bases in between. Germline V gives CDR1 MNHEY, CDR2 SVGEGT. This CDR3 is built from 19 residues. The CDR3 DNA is TGTGCCAGCAGCCCAATACGGGCGGGGGCCCCCACGCCTAACTATGGCTACACCTTC. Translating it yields CASSPIRAGAPTPNYGYTF.

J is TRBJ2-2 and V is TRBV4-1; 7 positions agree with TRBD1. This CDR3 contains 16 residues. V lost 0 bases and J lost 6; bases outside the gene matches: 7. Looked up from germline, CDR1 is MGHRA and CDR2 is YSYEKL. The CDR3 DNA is TGCGCCAGCAGCCAAGACAGGGGGATGCTCGCCGGGGAGCTGTTTTTT. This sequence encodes CASSQDRGMLAGELFF.

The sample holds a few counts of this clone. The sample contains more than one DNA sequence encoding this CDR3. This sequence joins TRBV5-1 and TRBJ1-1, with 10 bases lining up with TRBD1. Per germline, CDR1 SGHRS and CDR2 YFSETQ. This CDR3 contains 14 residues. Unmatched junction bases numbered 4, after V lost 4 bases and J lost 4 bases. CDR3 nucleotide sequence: TGCGCCAGCAGCGGACAGGGGGGCGGCACTGAAGCTTTCTTT. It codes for CASSGQGGGTEAFF.

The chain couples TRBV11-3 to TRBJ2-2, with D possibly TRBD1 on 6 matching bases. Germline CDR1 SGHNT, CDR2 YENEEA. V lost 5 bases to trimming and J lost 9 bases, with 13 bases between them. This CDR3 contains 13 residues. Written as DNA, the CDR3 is TGTGCCAGCAGCGCTACAGGGAACCGGGAGCTGTTTTTT. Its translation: CASSATGNRELFF.

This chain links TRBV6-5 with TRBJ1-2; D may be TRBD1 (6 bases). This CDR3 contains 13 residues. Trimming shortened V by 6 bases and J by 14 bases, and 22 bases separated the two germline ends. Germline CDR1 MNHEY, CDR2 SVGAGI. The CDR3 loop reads CASSAQGQPSITF. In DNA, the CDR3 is TGTGCCAGCAGCGCTCAAGGACAGCCCTCGATTACCTTC.

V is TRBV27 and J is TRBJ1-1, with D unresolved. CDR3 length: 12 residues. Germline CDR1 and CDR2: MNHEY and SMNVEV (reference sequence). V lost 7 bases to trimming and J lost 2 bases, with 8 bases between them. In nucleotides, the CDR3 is TGTGCCAGCAAGAGGGTTAACACTGAAGCTTTCTTT. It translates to CASKRVNTEAFF.

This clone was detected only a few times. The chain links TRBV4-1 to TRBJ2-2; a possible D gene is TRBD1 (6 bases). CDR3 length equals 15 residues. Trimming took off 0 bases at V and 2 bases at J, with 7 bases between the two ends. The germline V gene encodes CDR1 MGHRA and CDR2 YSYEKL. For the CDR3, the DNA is TGCGCCAGCAGCCAAGAGGGGGCTAACACCGGGGAGCTGTTTTTT. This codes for CASSQEGANTGELFF.

CDR3 amino acids: CASSLQRDGELFF. Here the CDR3 DNA reads TGCGCCAGCAGCTTGCAGCGGGACGGGGAGCTGTTTTTT. The chain combines TRBV5-1 with TRBJ2-2, with 7 bases lining up with TRBD2. The J segment lost 7 bases and the V segment lost 1 base, leaving 1 base of the junction unmatched. The CDR3 sequence is 13 residues long. Germline V gene sequence: CDR1 SGHRS, CDR2 YFSETQ.

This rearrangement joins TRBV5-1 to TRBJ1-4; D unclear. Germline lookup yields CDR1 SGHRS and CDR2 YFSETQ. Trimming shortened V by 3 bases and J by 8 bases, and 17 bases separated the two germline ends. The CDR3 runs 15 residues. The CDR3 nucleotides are TGCGCCAGCAGCTATTCAGACGACGCCGGGGAAAAACTGTTTTTT. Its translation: CASSYSDDAGEKLFF.

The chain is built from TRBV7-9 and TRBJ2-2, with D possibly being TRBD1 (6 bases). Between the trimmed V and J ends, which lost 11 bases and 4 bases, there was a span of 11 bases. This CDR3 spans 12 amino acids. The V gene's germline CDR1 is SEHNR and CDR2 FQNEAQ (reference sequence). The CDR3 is CAGPRGTGELFF. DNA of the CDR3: TGTGCCGGACCCAGGGGCACCGGGGAGCTGTTTTTT.

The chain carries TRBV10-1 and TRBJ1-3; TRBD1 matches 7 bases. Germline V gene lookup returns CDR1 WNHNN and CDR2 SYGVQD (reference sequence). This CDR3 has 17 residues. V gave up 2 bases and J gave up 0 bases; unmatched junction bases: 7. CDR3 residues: CASSEGWDSRSGNTIYF. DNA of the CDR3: TGCGCCAGCAGTGAGGGGTGGGACAGCCGCTCTGGAAACACCATATATTTT.

The CDR3 region has the DNA TGTGCCAGCAGCGTAGAAATAGCGGGAGGTAAAGAGACCCAGTACTTC. It codes for CASSVEIAGGKETQYF. The rearrangement links TRBV9 to TRBJ2-5; 10 nucleotides match TRBD2. The V and J ends lost 0 bases and 3 bases, in that order; junction bases with no gene match: 5. Germline V gene sequence: CDR1 SGDLS, CDR2 YYNGEE. The CDR3 has 16 residues.

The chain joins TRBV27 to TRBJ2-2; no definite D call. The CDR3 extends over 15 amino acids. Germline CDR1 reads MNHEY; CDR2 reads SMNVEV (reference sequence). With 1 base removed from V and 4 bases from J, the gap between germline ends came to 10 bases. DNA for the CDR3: TGTGCCAGCAGTTTATTTGAGACACCCACCGGGGAGCTGTTTTTT. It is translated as CASSLFETPTGELFF.